The present entry profiles one T cell receptor (beta chain) with its context. The record originates from a study of blood T cell repertoires in COVID-19. Individuals aged about 18 to 90 years were recruited from roughly 23 US areas. In the study's own analysis: Amplification of reference gene primers provided the estimated nucleated cell counts. Generated by immunoSEQ multiplex PCR, the TCRdb table keeps only in-frame clones and is missing some. The DNA gave D and trimming, while V, J and clone size come from that table. Found here are 150,000 to 250,000 clones, about 86% of them singletons; the top ten hold over 6.5%. CDR1 and CDR2 from the germline V gene are ENHRY and SYGVKD. This CDR3 has 15 amino acids. The ends lost 3 bases at V and 7 bases at J; junction bases unmatched: 4.

The clonotype comes from a middle-aged man who had recovered from COVID-19. Sequencing was performed on PBMCs or T cells enriched from blood (not recorded which). The V and J genes are TRBV10-3 and TRBJ1-6; 9 nucleotides match TRBD1. CDR3: CAISDGTGLNSPLHF. The DNA for the CDR3 is TGTGCCATCAGTGATGGGACAGGGTTGAATTCACCCCTCCACTTT.